This TCR beta chain was found in a study of T cell repertoires in cytomegalovirus infection. About the study: It was the public TCR beta signatures that indicated both CMV infection and matching HLA type. The study's findings and limits: Identification of carriers of CMV plus the relevant HLA was achieved through cumulative public TCR beta family frequency.

Each CDR3 protein is one row after TCRdb ran MiXCR on the reads. Of a few hundred thousand distinct CDR3 sequences in the sample, under 45% were seen once. This clonotype was seen just once. Its matching antigen is unknown. With 7 bases removed from V and 7 bases from J, the gap between germline ends came to 11 bases. The CDR3 consists of 12 residues. Germline-derived CDR1 and CDR2 are SNHLY and FYNNEI. This TCR was recovered from a human donor in good health (CMV status not recorded). Some clones in this sample may be carry-over from other donors' samples. V usage is TRBV2 and J usage is TRBJ1-5; no clear D. Here the sequenced sample was cultured PBMCs, taken from culture after CMV antigen stimulation. The DNA of the CDR3 is TGTGCCAGCAATAAGGGAGGACAGCCCCAGCATTTT. It translates to CASNKGGQPQHF.